The 20 T cell receptor beta chains below were found in one sample sequenced in a study of blood T cell repertoires in COVID-19 (dated by TCRdb to 2018 to 2021). The library was produced with the immunoSEQ multiplex PCR assay. In its TCRdb copy, this immuneACCESS table keeps in-frame sequences only and misses some clones. Where compared with another copy, unresolved V genes explain less than half of these, and the others have no known cause. The sample yields roughly 280,000 clones; about 88% were counted once. The ten largest clones represent 3.6% of the sample. Input material: peripheral blood. Every receptor here comes from a man younger than 35 with active or convalescent COVID-19.

This clone was seen just once. This rearrangement joins TRBV28 to TRBJ2-1, with 9 bases aligning to TRBD1. This CDR3 has 16 amino acids. Germline assignment: CDR1 MDHEN and CDR2 SYDVKM. With 3 bases clipped from V and 4 bases from J, the junction kept 7 bases outside the gene matches. The CDR3 loop reads CASSLEDRGLYNEQFF. The CDR3 DNA reads TGTGCCAGCAGTTTGGAGGACAGGGGTCTTTACAATGAGCAGTTCTTC.

Here the CDR3 reads CASSQGLAGGLETQYF. DNA for the CDR3: TGTGCCAGCAGCCAGGGACTAGCGGGGGGGTTAGAGACCCAGTACTTC. The J gene is TRBJ2-5, the V gene TRBV28; 16 bases agree with TRBD2. In germline, CDR1 is MDHEN, CDR2 SYDVKM. This CDR3 has 16 amino acids. V was pared by 6 bases and J by 4 bases, with 5 bases of the junction left unmatched.

V is TRBV7-2 and J is TRBJ2-7; 7 positions agree with TRBD1. CDR1 SGHTA and CDR2 FQGNSA come from the germline V gene. The CDR3 extends over 14 amino acids. The junction had 6 bases not matched to a gene; V was cut back by 3 bases and J by 4 bases. This CDR3 reads CASSFTGQIYEQYF. The CDR3 DNA is TGTGCCAGCAGCTTTACGGGACAGATATACGAGCAGTACTTC.

The V call is TRBV29-1, the J call TRBJ2-3; the match to TRBD1 covers 7 bases. Per the germline V gene, CDR1 is SQVTM and CDR2 is ANQGSEA. V lost 7 bases and J lost 4; bases outside the gene matches: 11. This CDR3 spans 14 amino acids. CDR3 nucleotides: TGCAGCGCTCAAGGGGGCGCAGGAGCAGATACGCAGTATTTT. Its translation: CSAQGGAGADTQYF.

The V and J genes are TRBV6-5 and TRBJ2-5, with 7 bases lining up with TRBD2. Germline V gene lookup returns CDR1 MNHEY and CDR2 SVGAGI. The CDR3 loop spans 15 amino acids. J lost 4 bases, V lost 2 bases, and 7 bases had no gene match. The CDR3 DNA reads as TGTGCCAGCAGTTACAGGGCGGGGGTGGCAGAGACCCAGTACTTC. It yields the protein CASSYRAGVAETQYF.

CDR3 sequence reads: CASSQDPRGRTDTQYF. In DNA, the CDR3 is TGTGCCAGCAGCCAGGACCCGCGGGGGCGCACAGATACGCAGTATTTT. V and J are TRBV5-6 and TRBJ2-3; perhaps TRBD2 as D (7 bases). Between the trimmed V and J ends, which lost 4 bases and 1 base, there was a span of 16 bases. The CDR3 is 16 amino acids. The germline V gene encodes CDR1 SGHDT and CDR2 YYEEEE.

The chain employs TRBV25-1 and TRBJ2-5; the D gene is possibly TRBD2 (5 bases). V lost 4 bases and J lost 6, with 12 bases in between. The germline CDR1 and CDR2 sequences are MGHDK and SYGVNS. This CDR3 contains 13 residues. The CDR3 region is CASSGGDLKTQYF. The CDR3 DNA follows: TGTGCCAGCAGTGGGGGAGACCTGAAGACCCAGTACTTC.

The CDR3 protein is CACEQGPGGGSPLHF. The CDR3 nucleotides read TGTGCCTGCGAACAGGGGCCCGGAGGAGGGTCACCCCTCCACTTT. The chain joins TRBV2 to TRBJ1-6, with 7 positions matching TRBD1. The CDR3 extends over 15 amino acids. Germline V CDR1 and CDR2: SNHLY, FYNNEI. The junction had 17 bases not matched to a gene; V was cut back by 11 bases and J by 10 bases.

The genes are TRBV11-2 and TRBJ1-3; 7 nucleotides align to TRBD1. CDR3 length: 16 residues. The ends lost 3 bases at V and 2 bases at J; junction bases unmatched: 7. Germline CDR1 is SGHAT and CDR2 is FQNNGV. CDR3 DNA sequence: TGTGCCAGCAGCTTGACCTACAGGGGACCTGGAAACACCATATATTTT. As protein: CASSLTYRGPGNTIYF.

The chain carries TRBV9 and TRBJ2-1, with 16 bases lining up with TRBD2. The CDR3 loop spans 22 amino acids. J lost 0 bases, V lost 3 bases, and 15 bases had no gene match. Germline V gene lookup returns CDR1 SGDLS and CDR2 YYNGEE. The CDR3, as DNA: TGTGCCAGCAGCGACCGAACCGGGACTAGCGGGGGGGCGATGAGCTCCTACAATGAGCAGTTCTTC. This gives the protein CASSDRTGTSGGAMSSYNEQFF.

The J gene is TRBJ2-2, the V gene TRBV24-1; 8 bases map to TRBD2. Per the germline V gene, CDR1 is KGHDR and CDR2 is SFDVKD. This CDR3 is built from 16 residues. Trimming took 0 bases from V and 3 from J; bases not matched to a gene: 2. The CDR3 region has the DNA TGTGCCACCAGTGATTTGCGGGAGGGTGACACCGGGGAGCTGTTTTTT. Protein sequence: CATSDLREGDTGELFF.

This chain's CDR3 is CASGGGTSGRVVDTQYF. In nucleotides, the CDR3 is TGTGCCAGCGGGGGCGGGACTAGCGGGAGGGTGGTGGATACGCAGTATTTT. The chain has TRBV2 and TRBJ2-3; 16 bases are a match to TRBD2. Germline V gene sequence: CDR1 SNHLY, CDR2 FYNNEI. V lost 8 bases, J lost 6 bases, and 11 bases stayed unmatched. The CDR3 totals 17 residues.

The chain recombines TRBV27 with TRBJ2-3, with D perhaps matching TRBD1 (5 bases). Trimming took off 2 bases at V and 1 base at J, with 7 bases between the two ends. The CDR3 has 14 amino acids. Germline CDR1 and CDR2: MNHEY and SMNVEV (reference sequence). The CDR3 DNA reads TGTGCCAGCAGTTTAGTACAGGGCACAGATACGCAGTATTTT. The encoded protein is CASSLVQGTDTQYF.

This clone was picked up one time. The chain links TRBV3-1 (or the pseudogene TRBV3-2) to TRBJ2-1; D perhaps matches TRBD2 (6 bases). The ends were cut back, 8 bases at V and 5 bases at J, with 16 bases in the middle. The CDR3 totals 14 residues. Germline CDR1 is LGHDT and CDR2 is YNNKEL (reference sequence). This CDR3 reads CASGRASANNEQFF. The CDR3 DNA is TGTGCCAGCGGTCGGGCTAGCGCTAACAATGAGCAGTTCTTC.

This clone was recorded only once. The chain recombines TRBV3-1 (or the pseudogene TRBV3-2) with TRBJ1-4; possible D gene TRBD1, 6 bases. Germline CDR1 is LGHDT and CDR2 is YNNKEL (reference sequence). Trimming took 4 bases from V and 3 from J, leaving 21 bases between them. The CDR3 length is 18 residues. Written as DNA, the CDR3 is TGTGCCAGCAGCCGAGGTACCCAGGGGATTTGGGCTAATGAAAAACTGTTTTTT. It is translated as CASSRGTQGIWANEKLFF.

The rearrangement uses TRBV3-1 (or the pseudogene TRBV3-2) and TRBJ1-2; perhaps TRBD1 as D (5 bases). Germline V gene lookup returns CDR1 LGHDT and CDR2 YNNKEL (reference sequence). The CDR3 covers 14 residues. The germline V and J ends were trimmed by 3 bases and 5 bases, with 13 bases remaining between them. The CDR3 sequence: CASSQGRLLYGYTF. The CDR3 DNA reads TGTGCCAGCAGCCAGGGGCGCCTCTTATATGGCTACACCTTC.

The chain has TRBV6-2 or TRBV6-3 and TRBJ1-1, with D unresolved. Germline-derived CDR1 and CDR2 are MNHEY and SVGEGT. V was trimmed by 5 bases and J by 2 bases, leaving 18 bases between them. This CDR3 is 16 amino acids long. The CDR3 here is CASSTRFPVINTEAFF. The CDR3 DNA follows: TGTGCCAGCAGTACCCGTTTCCCAGTAATTAACACTGAAGCTTTCTTT.

The rearrangement uses TRBV6-5 and TRBJ1-6; D remains ambiguous. This CDR3 has 16 residues. With 0 bases removed from V and 2 bases from J, the gap between germline ends came to 8 bases. Germline assignment: CDR1 MNHEY and CDR2 SVGAGI. Written as DNA, the CDR3 is TGTGCCAGCAGTTACTCGAGTCAAACCTATAATTCACCCCTCCACTTT. Translation gives CASSYSSQTYNSPLHF.

The rearrangement joins TRBV5-1 to TRBJ1-1, with D possibly matching TRBD1 (5 bases). Germline V CDR1 and CDR2: SGHRS, YFSETQ. This CDR3 contains 17 residues. V was pared by 0 bases and J by 5 bases, with 20 bases between. The CDR3 nucleotides are TGCGCCAGCAGCTTGGTTGGGGGAGGAAGGGATCGGACTGAAGCTTTCTTT. This encodes CASSLVGGGRDRTEAFF.

The V and J genes are TRBV28 and TRBJ1-2; perhaps TRBD1 as D (6 bases). Trimming left V 5 bases short and J 2 bases short, with 12 bases between. Germline lookup yields CDR1 MDHEN and CDR2 SYDVKM. The CDR3 has 14 residues. The CDR3 here is CASSASGQNYGYTF. The CDR3 nucleotides read TGTGCCAGCAGTGCCTCCGGACAGAACTATGGCTACACCTTC.